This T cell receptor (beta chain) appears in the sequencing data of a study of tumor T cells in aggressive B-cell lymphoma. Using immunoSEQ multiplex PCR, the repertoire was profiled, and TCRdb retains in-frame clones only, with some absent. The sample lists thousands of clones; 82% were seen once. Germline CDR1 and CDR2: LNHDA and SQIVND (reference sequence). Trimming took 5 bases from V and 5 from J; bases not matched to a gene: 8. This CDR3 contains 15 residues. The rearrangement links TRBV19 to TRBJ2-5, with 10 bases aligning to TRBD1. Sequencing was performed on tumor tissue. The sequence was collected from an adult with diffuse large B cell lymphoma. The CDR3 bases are TGTGCCAGTAGTTCCCGGGACAGGGGCTCCGAGACCCAGTACTTC. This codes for CASSSRDRGSETQYF.